The text below deals with one T cell receptor (beta chain). What it binds is unknown. This sample was included in a study of vaccination effects on CD4 cells after COVID-19. Here immunoSEQ multiplex PCR was the method, and the copy in TCRdb shows in-frame clones only, minus some. The data contain 50,000 to 65,000 clones, roughly 80% of them singletons. The CDR3 has 16 residues. Germline V gives CDR1 LGHNT, CDR2 FRNRAP. Deletions cut 0 bases from V and 0 bases from J, with 9 bases between. Pools of viral peptides were used by the ViraFEST assay to expand antigen-specific CD4+ T cells ahead of sequencing. It was after 10 days of culture that CD4+ T cells were isolated.

The gene calls are TRBV12-5 and TRBJ1-5; D gene uncertain. This material consisted of CD4+ T cells from PBMCs cultured with HCoV-229E spike peptides, taken before COVID-19 vaccination. This clonotype was sampled from a human donor who received a COVID-19 vaccine. The CDR3 coding sequence is TGTGCTAGTGGTTTGGTCCGGACCGATAGCAATCAGCCCCAGCATTTT. This gives the protein CASGLVRTDSNQPQHF.